This T cell receptor (beta chain) is from a study of shared clonotypes between healthy human individuals (TCRdb year 2020). Notes on the research overall: The cohort comprised two women and three men aged 18 to 49 years. To increase sequencing depth and limit assay-specific biases, different laboratories used diverse techniques to prepare libraries and sequence TCR repertoires. Between about 0.94 and 8.9 billion PBMCs per donor were obtained by leukapheresis. To estimate repertoire size and how much clonotype sharing occurs between individuals, the study deeply sequenced the blood TCR repertoires of several healthy adults.

Broad study findings and their caveats: Only blood was sampled, and tissue TCR repertoires likely differ from those in blood. The genetic and exposure-history diversity represented was limited by the small number of donors. Based on pairwise subsampling, the degree of clonotype sharing among donors was expected to be affected by sequencing depth.

From the germline V gene, CDR1 is SGHTA and CDR2 is FQGNSA. From the cysteine up to the phenylalanine, the CDR3 has a length of 15 residues. Only CDR3 DNA remains: 45 bases, in frame from the first base. Cut back by 4 bases and 6 bases, the V and J ends lie 16 bases apart. This clone was recorded many times. Its antigen specificity is not known. No per-base quality is available; no much larger clone lies one base away. The same CDR3 arises from other DNA sequences in this sample as well. Donors were healthy HIV-negative adults with no recently reported acute infections or vaccinations. All donors were Caucasian adults living in Nashville, Tennessee, USA. In the unsorted samples, 85 million to 100 million PBMCs were counted, and genomic DNA was extracted using the QIAamp DNA Blood Mini kit. After blood collection by leukapheresis, PBMCs were isolated using Ficoll-Histopaque density gradient centrifugation and then cryopreserved in the vapor phase of liquid nitrogen.

TCR CDR3 regions were amplified from genomic DNA by multiplex PCR using the deep immunoSEQ assay. Extracted genomic DNA from each cell subset was spread evenly across all wells of several immunoSEQ 96-well plates, with each plate serving as a replicate. Each replicate PCR for unsorted PBMC received roughly 300 ng genomic DNA, equal to about 30,000 T cell genomes. Ten immunoSEQ deep assay plates were used to sequence unsorted PBMC genomic DNA. The purified libraries were quantified using a Qubit 3.0 fluorometer, sized with a Bioanalyzer 2100, and then quantified again using the KAPA Library Quantification kit. Every immunoSEQ 96-well plate was sequenced on a separate single-read 150-cycle Illumina NextSeq 550 flow cell. As for the authors' bioinformatics: The immunoSEQ output contained only junctional sequences without quality scores, so filtering could not match that applied to full-length reads. To assign V/J genes and CDR3, sequences were annotated against IMGT germline references using PyIR, a Python wrapper for IgBLAST v1.9. Reads were removed for weak V/J assignments (E-value above 1e-6), missing CDR3, stop codons, out-of-frame junctions, or ambiguous translated residues. V3J clonotypes were defined as sequences sharing an identical inferred V gene, J gene, and CDR3 amino acid sequence. Percentage overlap between repertoires was computed as shared unique clonotypes divided by the size of the smaller repertoire. Repertoire richness was assessed with RTK rarefaction, the Chao1 estimator, and Recon v2.1 estimates of unobserved clonotypes. TCRdb mirrors the immuneACCESS table, restricted to in-frame sequences. Some clones are absent from its copies; in checked studies, under half trace to an unresolved V gene, and the reason for the others is unknown. V, J and clone size are taken as reported in that table, and D and trimming were inferred from the DNA itself. Counted in this sample were some 530,000 clones; 81% of them appeared once. In total, the top ten clones hold 12% of the sample.

Sequenced material: PBMCs. This clonotype originated in a woman aged 40 to 50 in good health. Some clones in this sample may be carry-over from other donors' samples. In this chain, TRBV7-2 is recombined with TRBJ2-1; no confident D gene assignment can be made. The CDR3 reads as follows: CASSSLGWSGNEQFF. The nucleotides are TGTGCCAGCAGCTCCCTCGGGTGGTCAGGCAATGAGCAGTTCTTC.